This TCR beta chain was obtained from a study of blood T cell repertoires in COVID-19. Sequenced by immunoSEQ multiplex PCR; TCRdb stores in-frame clones only, minus some. The sample records about 190,000 clones, under 90% being singletons. V trimming: 3 bases; J trimming: 1 base; junction bases outside the gene matches: 1. Germline V gene data show CDR1 as SGHTA and CDR2 as FQGNSA. The CDR3 totals 16 residues. The J gene is TRBJ2-3, the V gene TRBV7-2; TRBD2 aligns across 13 bases. This receptor was identified in a human donor in a cohort sampled during active COVID-19. The sequenced sample was peripheral blood. The CDR3 here is CASSFGLAGGTDTQYF. DNA for the CDR3: TGTGCCAGCAGCTTCGGACTAGCGGGGGGCACAGATACGCAGTATTTT.